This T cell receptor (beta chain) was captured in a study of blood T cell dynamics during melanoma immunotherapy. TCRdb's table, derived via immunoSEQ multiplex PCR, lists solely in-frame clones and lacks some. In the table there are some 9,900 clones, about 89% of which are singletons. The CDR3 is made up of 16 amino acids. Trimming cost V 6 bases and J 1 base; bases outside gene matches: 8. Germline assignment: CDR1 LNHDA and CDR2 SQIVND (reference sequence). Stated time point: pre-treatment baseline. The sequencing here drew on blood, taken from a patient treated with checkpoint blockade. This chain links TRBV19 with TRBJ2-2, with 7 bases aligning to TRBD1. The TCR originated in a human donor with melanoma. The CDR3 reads CASSRDSPLNTGELFF. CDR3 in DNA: TGTGCCAGTAGCCGGGACAGTCCGTTGAACACCGGGGAGCTGTTTTTT.